A selection of T cell receptor beta chains follows, all from one sample in a study of T cell responses to AZD1222 COVID-19 vaccine. Libraries were prepared by immunoSEQ multiplex PCR; TCRdb keeps only in-frame clonotypes and omits some of them. The data show some 120,000 clones, around 85% seen once. This specimen consisted of peripheral blood, obtained on day 0 of AZD1222 vaccination. These receptors were taken from an adult in good health. Each CDR3 is given with its conserved first and last residue. A D gene is named only where the DNA matches it firmly. Only part of the rows carry a size: once, few, many, or a class if the clone is expanded.

TRBJ1-5,NA,TRBV20-1,NA,TGCAGTGCTAGTCACTCGCAGGGACCCAATCAGCCCCAGCATTTT,CSASHSQGPNQPQHF
TRBJ1-6,NA,TRBV5-6,once,TGTGCCAGCAGCAAGCTAGACAGGAATAATTCACCCCTCCACTTT,CASSKLDRNNSPLHF
TRBJ2-1,NA,TRBV29-1,NA,TGCAGCGTCCTAAGAACGGATGAGCAGTTCTTC,CSVLRTDEQFF
TRBJ2-5,NA,TRBV19,NA,TGTGCCAGCTCTATTTGGGGTAATCCCCAAGAGACCCAGTACTTC,CASSIWGNPQETQYF
TRBJ1-3,NA,TRBV24-1,once,TGTGCCACCAGTGGGAGTAGCTCTGGAAACACCATATATTTT,CATSGSSSGNTIYF
TRBJ1-6,TRBD1,TRBV5-1,NA,TGCGCCAGCAGCTTGGCAGGGGGCCCGAATTCACCCCTCCACTTT,CASSLAGGPNSPLHF
TRBJ2-5,TRBD2,TRBV5-1,NA,TGCGCCAGCAGCACCGGGACTAGCGGACTCCAAGAGACCCAGTACTTC,CASSTGTSGLQETQYF
TRBJ1-5,TRBD1,TRBV19,once,TGTGCCAGTAGTCGACAGGGAGTGGGTCAGCCCCAGCATTTT,CASSRQGVGQPQHF
TRBJ1-1,NA,TRBV28,NA,TGTGCCAGCAGTCTAGCGCGGGACGGAGCAAACACTGAAGCTTTCTTT,CASSLARDGANTEAFF
TRBJ2-7,NA,TRBV30,once,TGTGCCTCCCCGATGGGGGCTCTCCGGGCCGAGCAGTACTTC,CASPMGALRAEQYF
TRBJ1-2,NA,TRBV6-5,NA,TGTGCCAGCAGCCTTACTGATAACTATGGCTACACCTTC,CASSLTDNYGYTF
TRBJ1-2,TRBD1,TRBV6-2/TRBV6-3,once,TGTGCCAGCAGCGGGACAGGGAAAGGGAGCTATGGCTACACCTTC,CASSGTGKGSYGYTF
TRBJ1-5,NA,TRBV10-3,once,TGTGCCCCGCCCCGGGGCCAGTTTGGATGGCCCCAGCATTTT,CAPPRGQFGWPQHF
TRBJ2-3,TRBD2,TRBV11-3,NA,TGTGCCAGCAGCCCGGGACTAGCGGGGAGCACAGATACGCAGTATTTT,CASSPGLAGSTDTQYF
TRBJ2-5,TRBD2,TRBV7-9,NA,TGTGCCAGCAGCTTTAGCGGGAAGGAGACCCAGTACTTC,CASSFSGKETQYF
TRBJ2-7,TRBD1,TRBV11-2,NA,TGTGCCAGCGGACTACAGGGGGGATACGAGCAGTACTTC,CASGLQGGYEQYF
TRBJ1-6,NA,TRBV11-2,NA,TGTGCCAGCAGCTTAGATCCGAGAGGTAATTCACCCCTCCACTTT,CASSLDPRGNSPLHF
TRBJ2-1,NA,TRBV12-3/TRBV12-4,NA,TGTGCCAGCAGTTTGGTAGGGCTTGAGCAGTTCTTC,CASSLVGLEQFF
TRBJ1-2,NA,TRBV5-6,NA,TGTGCCAGCAGCTTGCGGCTGACAGCTAACTATGGCTACACCTTC,CASSLRLTANYGYTF
TRBJ1-6,NA,TRBV6-5,NA,TGTGCCAGCAGGGACACCGGGATTTCACCCCTCCACTTT,CASRDTGISPLHF
TRBJ2-5,NA,TRBV6-5,NA,TGTGCCAGCAGTCTGGGGGAGACCCAGTACTTC,CASSLGETQYF
TRBJ2-7,NA,TRBV27,NA,TGTGCCACAGGCGCGGCACAGGGAGGCTCCTACGAGCAGTACTTC,CATGAAQGGSYEQYF